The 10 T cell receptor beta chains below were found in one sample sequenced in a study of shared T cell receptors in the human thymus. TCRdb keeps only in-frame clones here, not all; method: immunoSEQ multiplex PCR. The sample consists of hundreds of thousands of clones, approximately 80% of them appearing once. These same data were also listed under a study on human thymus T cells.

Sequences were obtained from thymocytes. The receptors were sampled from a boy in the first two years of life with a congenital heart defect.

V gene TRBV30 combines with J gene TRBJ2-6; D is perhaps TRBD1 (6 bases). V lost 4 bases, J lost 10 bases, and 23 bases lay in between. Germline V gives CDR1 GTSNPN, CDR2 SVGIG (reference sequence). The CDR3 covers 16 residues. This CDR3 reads CAWKAGGRSPFNVLTF. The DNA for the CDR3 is TGTGCCTGGAAGGCTGGGGGCAGGAGTCCCTTTAACGTCCTGACTTTC.

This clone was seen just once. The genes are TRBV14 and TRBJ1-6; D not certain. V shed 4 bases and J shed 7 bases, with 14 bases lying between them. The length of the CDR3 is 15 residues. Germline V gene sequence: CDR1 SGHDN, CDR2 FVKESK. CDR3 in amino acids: CASSRGVPSNSPLHF. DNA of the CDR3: TGTGCCAGCAGCCGAGGTGTGCCCTCAAATTCACCCCTCCACTTT.

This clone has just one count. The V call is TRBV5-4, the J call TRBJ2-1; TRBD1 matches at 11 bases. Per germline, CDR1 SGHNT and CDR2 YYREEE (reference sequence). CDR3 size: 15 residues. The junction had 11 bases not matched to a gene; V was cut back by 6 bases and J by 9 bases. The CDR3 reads CASTKPGQGVSEQFF. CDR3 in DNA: TGTGCCAGCACAAAACCGGGACAGGGGGTTAGTGAGCAGTTCTTC.

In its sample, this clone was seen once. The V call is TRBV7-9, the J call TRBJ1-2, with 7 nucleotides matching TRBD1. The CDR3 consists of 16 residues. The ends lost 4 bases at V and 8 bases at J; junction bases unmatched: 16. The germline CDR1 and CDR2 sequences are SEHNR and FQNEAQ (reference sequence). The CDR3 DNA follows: TGTGCCAGCAGCTCCTCCGGACAGGATACTATGAGGGGCTACACCTTC. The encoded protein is CASSSSGQDTMRGYTF.

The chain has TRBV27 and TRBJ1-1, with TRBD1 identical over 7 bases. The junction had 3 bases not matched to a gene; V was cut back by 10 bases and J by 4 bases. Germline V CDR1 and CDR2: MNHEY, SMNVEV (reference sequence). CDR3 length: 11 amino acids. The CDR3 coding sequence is TGTGCCACAAGGACAGGCACTGAAGCTTTCTTT. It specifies CATRTGTEAFF.

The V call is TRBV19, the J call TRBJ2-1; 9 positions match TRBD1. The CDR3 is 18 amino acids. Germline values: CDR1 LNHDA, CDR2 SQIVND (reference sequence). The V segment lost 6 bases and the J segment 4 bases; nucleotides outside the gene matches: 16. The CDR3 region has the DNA TGTGCCAGTAGCCCGGGACAGGGAGGACTGGGGCCTTACAATGAGCAGTTCTTC. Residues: CASSPGQGGLGPYNEQFF.

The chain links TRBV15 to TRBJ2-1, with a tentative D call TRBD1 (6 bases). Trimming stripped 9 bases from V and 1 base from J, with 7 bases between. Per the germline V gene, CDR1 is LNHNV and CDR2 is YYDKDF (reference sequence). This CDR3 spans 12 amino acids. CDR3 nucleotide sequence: TGTGCCACACAGGGTTCCTACAATGAGCAGTTCTTC. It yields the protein CATQGSYNEQFF. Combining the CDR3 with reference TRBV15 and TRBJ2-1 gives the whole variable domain DAMVIQNPRYQVTQFGKPVTLSCSQTLNHNVMYWYQQKSSQAPKLLFHYYDKDFNNEADTPDNFQSRRPNTSFCFLDIRSPGLGDTAMYLCATQGSYNEQFFGPGTRLTVL.

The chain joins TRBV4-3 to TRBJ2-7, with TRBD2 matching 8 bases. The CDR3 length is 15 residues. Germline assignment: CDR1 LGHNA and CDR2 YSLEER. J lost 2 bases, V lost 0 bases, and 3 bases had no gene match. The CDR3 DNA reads TGCGCCAGCAGCCAAGATGTAGCGGGAACCTACGAGCAGTACTTC. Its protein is CASSQDVAGTYEQYF.

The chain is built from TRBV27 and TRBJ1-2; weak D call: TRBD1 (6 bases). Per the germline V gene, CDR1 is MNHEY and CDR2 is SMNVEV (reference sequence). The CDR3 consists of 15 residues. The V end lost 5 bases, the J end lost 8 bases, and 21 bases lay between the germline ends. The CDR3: CASSPPGDTLKGYTF. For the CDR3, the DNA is TGTGCCAGCAGTCCACCAGGGGACACTCTTAAGGGCTACACCTTC.

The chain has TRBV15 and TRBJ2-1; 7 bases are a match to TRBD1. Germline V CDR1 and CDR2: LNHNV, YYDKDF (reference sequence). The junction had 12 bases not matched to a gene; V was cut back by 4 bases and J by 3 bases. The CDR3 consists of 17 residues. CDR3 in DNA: TGTGCCACCAGCATCCGAAGAAGGGACAGAAACTACAATGAGCAGTTCTTC. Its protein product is CATSIRRRDRNYNEQFF.